Shown below are 9 T cell receptor beta chains from a single sample sequenced in a study of identical twins. One entry per CDR3 protein, called by TCRdb with MiXCR from the 5' RACE reads. The sample contains about 810,000 distinct CDR3 sequences, approximately 13% of which appear only once. The same data also contributed to another study, on yellow fever vaccine responses in identical twins.

The sample comprised PBMCs. The receptors here all came from a woman younger than 35 in good health.

The rearrangement uses TRBV6-1 and TRBJ1-1; D gene uncertain. Per the germline V gene, CDR1 is MNHNS and CDR2 is SASEGT. Trimming left V 7 bases short and J 7 bases short, with 16 bases between. The CDR3 length is 13 residues. Here the CDR3 DNA reads TGTGCCAGCACCGGCTGGGAGGTTCATGAAGCTTTCTTT. It codes for CASTGWEVHEAFF.

Details on this clonotype: With a much larger clone just one base away, this may be a read error. J is TRBJ2-3 and V is TRBV12-3 or TRBV12-4, with D perhaps assigned TRBD1 or TRBD2 (6 bases each). The CDR3 loop spans 15 amino acids. Trimming pared 11 bases from V and 2 bases from J, leaving 20 bases between. The CDR3 sequence: CACTTGALPTDTQYF. The DNA for the CDR3 is TGTGCCTGCACCACGGGGGCCCTTCCCACAGATACGCAGTATTTT.

Only a few counts were recorded for this clonotype. The chain employs TRBV5-1 and TRBJ2-1, with TRBD2 identical over 11 bases. The CDR3 runs 17 residues. Trimming took 3 bases from V and 0 from J; bases not matched to a gene: 5. CDR1 and CDR2 (germline): SGHRS, YFSETQ. CDR3 sequence reads: CASSSGTSGISYNEQFF. DNA of the CDR3: TGCGCCAGCAGCTCGGGGACTAGCGGAATCTCCTACAATGAGCAGTTCTTC. The full variable domain, completed using reference TRBV5-1 and TRBJ2-1, is KAGVTQTPRYLIKTRGQQVTLSCSPISGHRSVSWYQQTPGQGLQFLFEYFSETQRNKGNFPGRFSGRQFSNSRSEMNVSTLELGDSALYLCASSSGTSGISYNEQFFGPGTRLTVL.

This clonotype was picked up a small number of times. This rearrangement joins TRBV7-9 to TRBJ2-1, with a tentative D call TRBD2 (6 bases). CDR1 and CDR2 (germline): SEHNR, FQNEAQ (reference sequence). V was trimmed by 5 bases and J by 9 bases, leaving 23 bases between them. This CDR3 region has 16 residues. The CDR3 nucleotides read TGTGCCAGCAGCCACCTCGGTCCGGTGGGCGGGGCTGAGCAGTTCTTC. Translation gives CASSHLGPVGGAEQFF. Combining the CDR3 with reference TRBV7-9 and TRBJ2-1 gives the whole variable domain DTGVSQNPRHKITKRGQNVTFRCDPISEHNRLYWYRQTLGQGPEFLTYFQNEAQLEKSRLLSDRFSAERPKGSFSTLEIQRTEQGDSAMYLCASSHLGPVGGAEQFFGPGTRLTVL.

In this sample, this clonotype turned up a few times. The gene calls are TRBV12-5 and TRBJ2-5; D is unclear. Trimming pared 4 bases from V and 4 bases from J, leaving 4 bases between. The CDR3 has 11 amino acids. Per the germline V gene, CDR1 is LGHNT and CDR2 is FRNRAP. CDR3 sequence reads: CASGYLETQYF. CDR3 coding DNA: TGTGCTAGTGGTTATTTAGAGACCCAGTACTTC.

This clonotype was observed a few times. The chain carries TRBV7-8 and TRBJ2-3; D is uncertain. Looked up from germline, CDR1 is SGHVS and CDR2 is FQNEAQ. Trimming shortened V by 4 bases and J by 3 bases, and 11 bases separated the two germline ends. The CDR3 sequence is 14 residues long. The CDR3 DNA reads as TGTGCCAGCAGCTCTACAGACTTTACAGATACGCAGTATTTT. Its translation is CASSSTDFTDTQYF.

This clonotype occurred a few times. This rearrangement joins TRBV24-1 to TRBJ2-3; TRBD1 matches 11 bases. There are 20 residues in the CDR3. Germline assignment: CDR1 KGHDR and CDR2 SFDVKD. V dropped 0 bases and J dropped 0; count of bases not matched to a gene: 10. The CDR3 protein is CATSDLYGDRGWSSTDTQYF. Written as DNA, the CDR3 is TGTGCCACCAGTGATTTGTACGGGGACAGGGGGTGGAGTAGCACAGATACGCAGTATTTT.

The CDR3 sequence is CASSPQGGGNTGELFF. CDR3 DNA sequence: TGTGCCAGCAGCCCTCAAGGGGGGGGGAACACCGGGGAGCTGTTTTTT. This chain connects TRBV11-2 to TRBJ2-2; the D gene is possibly TRBD2 (7 bases). CDR1 and CDR2 (germline): SGHAT, FQNNGV. CDR3 length: 16 amino acids. Trimming left V 5 bases short and J 1 base short, with 14 bases between. Full variable domain (remainder filled in from reference TRBV11-2 and TRBJ2-2): EAGVAQSPRYKIIEKRQSVAFWCNPISGHATLYWYQQILGQGPKLLIQFQNNGVVDDSQLPKDRFSAERLKGVDSTLKIQPAKLEDSAVYLCASSPQGGGNTGELFFGEGSRLTVL.

This clonotype was picked up a small number of times. J is TRBJ2-3 and V is TRBV29-1; 9 bases line up with TRBD1. V trimming: 7 bases; J trimming: 3 bases; junction bases outside the gene matches: 11. The CDR3 spans 15 residues. Looked up from germline, CDR1 is SQVTM and CDR2 is ANQGSEA. The CDR3 region is CSGRQGQGETDTQYF. DNA of the CDR3: TGCAGCGGAAGGCAGGGACAGGGAGAAACAGATACGCAGTATTTT.